This T cell receptor (beta chain) was recovered during a study of T-cell reconstitution after alpha-beta-depleted transplantation in children. Study-level findings and limits: Reported findings indicate that, about two months after transplant, alpha-beta T cells came from several hundred expanded clones, which were derived from non-depleted graft cells.

There are a few counts of this clonotype. Its antigen is not known. The authors prepared the TCRbeta library with unique molecular identifiers. TCRdb used MiXCR to reprocess the PCR reads, holding one entry per CDR3 protein. In the table there are 700,000 to 850,000 distinct CDR3 sequences, 16% of which are singletons. Per germline, CDR1 DFQATT and CDR2 SNEGSKA (reference sequence). V lost 3 bases and J lost 4, with 13 bases in between. CDR3 length: 14 amino acids. This TCR came from a male patient aged 10 to 17 who had a stem cell transplant for acute lymphoblastic leukemia, so the T cells may come from the graft donor. This rearrangement joins TRBV20-1 to TRBJ2-1; possibly TRBD1 for D (6 bases). The sequencing here drew on PBMCs, mostly from graft donor cells, taken 360 days after TCRalphabeta/CD19-depleted stem cell transplant. The CDR3 region has the DNA TGCAGTGCTAGGACCGGACAGAGTTACAATGAGCAGTTCTTC. Translating it yields CSARTGQSYNEQFF.